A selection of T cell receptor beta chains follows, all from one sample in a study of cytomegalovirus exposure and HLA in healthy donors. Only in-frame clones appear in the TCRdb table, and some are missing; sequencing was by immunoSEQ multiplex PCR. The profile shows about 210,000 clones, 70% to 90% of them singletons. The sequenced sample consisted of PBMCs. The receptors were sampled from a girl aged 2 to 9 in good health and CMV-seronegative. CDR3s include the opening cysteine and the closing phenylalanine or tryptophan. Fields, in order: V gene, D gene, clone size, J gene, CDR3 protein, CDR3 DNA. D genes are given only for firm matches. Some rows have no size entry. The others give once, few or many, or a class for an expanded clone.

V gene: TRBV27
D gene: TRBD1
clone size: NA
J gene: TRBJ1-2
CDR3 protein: CASSSGQVDGYTF
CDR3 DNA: TGTGCCAGCAGCTCGGGACAGGTAGATGGCTACACCTTC

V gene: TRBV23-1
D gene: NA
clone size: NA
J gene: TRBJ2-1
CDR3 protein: CASKPRVAVYNEQFF
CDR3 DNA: TGCGCCAGCAAGCCCCGGGTAGCGGTATACAATGAGCAGTTCTTC

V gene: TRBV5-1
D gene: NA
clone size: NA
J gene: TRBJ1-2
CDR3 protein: CASSLAFQDYGYTF
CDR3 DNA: TGCGCCAGCAGCTTGGCCTTTCAGGACTATGGCTACACCTTC

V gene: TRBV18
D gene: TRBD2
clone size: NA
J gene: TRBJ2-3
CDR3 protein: CASSQRGVNTDTQYF
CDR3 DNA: TGTGCCAGCTCACAGCGGGGGGTTAACACAGATACGCAGTATTTT

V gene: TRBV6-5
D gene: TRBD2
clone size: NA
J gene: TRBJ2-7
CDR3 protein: CASSYFPGTSYEQYF
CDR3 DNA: TGTGCCAGCAGTTATTTCCCCGGGACTAGCTACGAGCAGTACTTC

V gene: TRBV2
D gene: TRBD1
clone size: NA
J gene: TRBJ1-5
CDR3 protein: CASSLTGVNQPQHF
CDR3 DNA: TGTGCCAGCAGCTTGACAGGGGTCAATCAGCCCCAGCATTTT

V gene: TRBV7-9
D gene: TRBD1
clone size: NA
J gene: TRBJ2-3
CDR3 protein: CASSPGTGGRDTQYF
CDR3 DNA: TGTGCCAGCAGCCCTGGGACAGGGGGCAGAGATACGCAGTATTTT

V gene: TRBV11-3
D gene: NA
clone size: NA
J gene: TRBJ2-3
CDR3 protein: CASSPSSTDTQYF
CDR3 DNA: TGTGCCAGCAGCCCGTCGAGCACAGATACGCAGTATTTT

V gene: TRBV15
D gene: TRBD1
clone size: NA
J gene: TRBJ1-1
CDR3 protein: CATSRDLGGGSTEAFF
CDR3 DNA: TGTGCCACCAGCAGAGATTTAGGGGGCGGAAGCACTGAAGCTTTCTTT

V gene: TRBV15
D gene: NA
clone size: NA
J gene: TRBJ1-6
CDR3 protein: CATSRQGNNSPLHF
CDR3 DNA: TGTGCCACCAGCAGACAGGGAAATAATTCACCCCTCCACTTT

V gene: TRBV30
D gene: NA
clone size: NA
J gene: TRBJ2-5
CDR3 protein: CAWSTVQGETQYF
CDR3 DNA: TGTGCCTGGAGTACAGTTCAGGGTGAGACCCAGTACTTC

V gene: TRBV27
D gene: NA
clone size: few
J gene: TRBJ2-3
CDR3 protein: CASSLRNRGDTDTQYF
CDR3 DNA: TGTGCCAGCAGTTTACGGAATAGGGGCGACACAGATACGCAGTATTTT

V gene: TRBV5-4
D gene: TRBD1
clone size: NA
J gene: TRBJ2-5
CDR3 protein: CASSSQGAGETQYF
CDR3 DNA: TGTGCCAGCAGCTCTCAGGGGGCCGGAGAGACCCAGTACTTC

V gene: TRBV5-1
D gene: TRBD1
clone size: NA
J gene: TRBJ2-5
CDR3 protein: CASSIGTGGETQYF
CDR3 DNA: TGCGCCAGCAGCATAGGGACAGGGGGAGAGACCCAGTACTTC

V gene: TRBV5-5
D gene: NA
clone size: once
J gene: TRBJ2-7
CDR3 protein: CASSLLGAMEQYF
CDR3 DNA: TGTGCCAGCAGCTTGCTGGGGGCGATGGAGCAGTACTTC

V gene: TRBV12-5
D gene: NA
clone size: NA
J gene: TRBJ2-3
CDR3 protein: CASGRGLATTADTQYF
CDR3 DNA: TGTGCTAGTGGCCGCGGCCTAGCGACAACAGCGGATACGCAGTATTTT

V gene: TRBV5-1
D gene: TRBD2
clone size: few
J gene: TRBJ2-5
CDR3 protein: CASSVTSGGRETQYF
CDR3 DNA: TGCGCCAGCAGCGTAACTAGCGGGGGGAGGGAGACCCAGTACTTC

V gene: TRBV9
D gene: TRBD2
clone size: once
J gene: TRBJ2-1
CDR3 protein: CASSVGLAGYNEQFF
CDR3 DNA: TGTGCCAGCAGCGTAGGGCTAGCGGGGTACAATGAGCAGTTCTTC

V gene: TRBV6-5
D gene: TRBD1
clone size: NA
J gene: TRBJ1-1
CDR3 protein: CASSYGQGATEAFF
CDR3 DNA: TGTGCCAGCAGTTATGGACAGGGAGCGACTGAAGCTTTCTTT